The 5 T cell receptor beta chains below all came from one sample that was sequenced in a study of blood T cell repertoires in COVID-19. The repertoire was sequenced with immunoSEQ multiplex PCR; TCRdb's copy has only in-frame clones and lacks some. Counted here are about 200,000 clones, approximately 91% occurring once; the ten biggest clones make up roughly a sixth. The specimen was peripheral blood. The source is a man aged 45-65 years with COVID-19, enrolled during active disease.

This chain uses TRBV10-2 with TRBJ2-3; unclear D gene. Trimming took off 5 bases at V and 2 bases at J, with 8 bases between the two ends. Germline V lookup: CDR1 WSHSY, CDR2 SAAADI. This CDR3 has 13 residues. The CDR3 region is CASSLILTDTQYF. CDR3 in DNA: TGCGCCAGCAGTTTAATACTCACAGATACGCAGTATTTT.

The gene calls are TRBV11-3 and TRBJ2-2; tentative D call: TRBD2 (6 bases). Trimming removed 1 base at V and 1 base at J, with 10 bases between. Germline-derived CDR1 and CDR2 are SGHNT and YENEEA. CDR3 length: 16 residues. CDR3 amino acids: CASSLVAGLNTGELFF. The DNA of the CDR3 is TGTGCCAGCAGCTTAGTTGCGGGATTGAACACCGGGGAGCTGTTTTTT.

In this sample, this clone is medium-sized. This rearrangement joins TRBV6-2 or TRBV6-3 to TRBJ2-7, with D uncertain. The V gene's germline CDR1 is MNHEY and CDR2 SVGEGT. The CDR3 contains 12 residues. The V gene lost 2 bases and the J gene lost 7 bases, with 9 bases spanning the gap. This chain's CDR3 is CASSYRFLEQYF. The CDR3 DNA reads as TGTGCCAGCAGTTACCGTTTTTTGGAGCAGTACTTC.

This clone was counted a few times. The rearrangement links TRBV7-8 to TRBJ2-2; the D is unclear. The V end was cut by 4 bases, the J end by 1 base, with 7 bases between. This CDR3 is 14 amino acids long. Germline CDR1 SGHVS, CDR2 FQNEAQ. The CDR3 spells CASSSTRNTGELFF. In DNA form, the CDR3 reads TGTGCCAGCAGCTCCACAAGGAACACCGGGGAGCTGTTTTTT.

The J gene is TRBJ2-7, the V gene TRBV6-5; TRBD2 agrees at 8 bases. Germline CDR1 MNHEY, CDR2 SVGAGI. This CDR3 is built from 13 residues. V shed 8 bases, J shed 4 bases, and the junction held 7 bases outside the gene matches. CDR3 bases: TGTGCCAGCGGGGAGACTAGCGCGTACGAGCAGTACTTC. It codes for CASGETSAYEQYF.